This T cell receptor beta chain derives from a study of blood T cell repertoires in COVID-19. On the study more broadly: COVID-19 samples, acute and convalescent, were from the United States, Italy and Spain. PBMCs, B-cell-depleted T cells, or T cells provided the cDNA or gDNA that made up the material.

As handled by the study authors: The assay estimated nucleated cells by amplifying reference gene primers. The protocol was immunoSEQ multiplex PCR, while the TCRdb copy is restricted to in-frame clones and leaves out a portion. V and J calls and clone size are as listed in that table; D and trimming were resolved from the DNA. In the table there are around 98,000 clones, about four fifths of which are singletons. Sequenced material: peripheral blood. The TCR sequence derives from a woman in her fifties or sixties with acute or convalescent COVID-19.

CDR3 DNA: TGTGCCAGCTCACCATCTCCCGGAAGAGCGGGCGCCGGGGAGCTGTTTTTT. It encodes CASSPSPGRAGAGELFF. The rearrangement joins TRBV18 to TRBJ2-2; a weak D match, TRBD2 (6 bases). CDR1 is KGHSH and CDR2 is LQKENI in the germline V gene. V shed 2 bases and J shed 6 bases, with 19 bases lying between them. The CDR3 length is 17 residues.